This T cell receptor beta chain originates from a study of blood T cell repertoires in COVID-19. Germline V gene sequence: CDR1 KGHSH, CDR2 LQKENI. This CDR3 spans 14 amino acids. V was clipped by 4 bases and J by 8 bases; unmatched bases: 8. Participants were aged roughly 18 to 90 years from around 24 US areas. Produced via immunoSEQ multiplex PCR; TCRdb's table is partial and in-frame only. The data hold about 480,000 clones, with roughly 88% observed a single time. Material for sequencing was PBMCs or T cells enriched from blood (not recorded which). The TCR was taken from a woman aged 40 to 49 who had recovered from COVID-19. The chain carries TRBV18 and TRBJ1-2, with 9 bases identical to TRBD1. CDR3 in amino acids: CASSLQGADWGYTF. The CDR3 nucleotides are TGTGCCAGCTCACTACAGGGGGCTGATTGGGGCTACACCTTC.